The rows below give T cell receptor beta chains drawn from one sample of a study of cytomegalovirus exposure and HLA in healthy donors. Sequenced by immunoSEQ multiplex PCR; TCRdb stores in-frame clones only, minus some. In the table there are around 160,000 clones, 80% to 85% of which are singletons. The sample comprised PBMCs. These receptors came from a man aged 25-40 years in good health and CMV-seropositive. The CDR3 runs from the conserved cysteine through the conserved F or W. A D gene is named only where the DNA matches it firmly. Part of the rows lack a size; the others show once, few, many or a class for expanded clones.

d_call cdr3_length clone_size j_call v_call cdr3_nt cdr3_aa
TRBD1 13 few TRBJ1-1 TRBV27 TGTGCCAGCAGTTCTGGGACAGGGGGCGAAGCTTTCTTT CASSSGTGGEAFF
TRBD1 15 . TRBJ2-7 TRBV11-2 TGTGCCAGCAGCACCTACTACAGGGGCGGCTACGAGCAGTACTTC CASSTYYRGGYEQYF
. 10 . TRBJ2-5 TRBV20-1 TGCAGTGCTAGTCAGGAGACCCAGTACTTC CSASQETQYF
TRBD1 14 . TRBJ2-7 TRBV4-1 TGCGCCAGCGGCCCCGGGACAGGCTCCTACGAGCAGTACTTC CASGPGTGSYEQYF
TRBD2 14 . TRBJ2-7 TRBV2 TGTGCCAGCAGACTAGCGGGAGCGGCCTACGAGCAGTACTTC CASRLAGAAYEQYF
. 13 . TRBJ1-4 TRBV5-6 TGTGCCAGCAGCTTCGAGAGCCGTGAAAAACTGTTTTTT CASSFESREKLFF
TRBD2 15 once TRBJ2-5 TRBV11-2 TGTGCCAGCAGCTTACCAACGAGCGGGATGGAGACCCAGTACTTC CASSLPTSGMETQYF
. 16 . TRBJ2-1 TRBV2 TGTGCCAGCAGTGACCCCGGGGTCTGGGAAGTCAGTGAGCAGTTCTTC CASSDPGVWEVSEQFF
. 14 . TRBJ2-7 TRBV28 TGTGCCAGCAGTTTGCAGGGTAGCGGCTACGAGCAGTACTTC CASSLQGSGYEQYF
. 18 . TRBJ2-5 TRBV18 TGTGCCAGCTCACCGTACCCCCCCATCCGACGGGGGGCAGAGACCCAGTACTTC CASSPYPPIRRGAETQYF